A single sample is the source of the 17 T cell receptor beta chains below, sequenced in a study of blood T cell repertoires in COVID-19. Sequenced by immunoSEQ multiplex PCR; TCRdb stores in-frame clones only, minus some. The table includes around 250,000 clones, 84% detected once. The source material was peripheral blood. The receptors come from a woman in her 40s who had recovered from COVID-19.

The V and J genes are TRBV2 and TRBJ2-3, with D perhaps matching TRBD2 (6 bases). Per germline, CDR1 SNHLY and CDR2 FYNNEI. The CDR3 totals 14 residues. The V end lost 4 bases, the J end lost 0 bases, and 8 bases lay between the germline ends. The CDR3 protein is CASSVEGSTDTQYF. In DNA form, the CDR3 reads TGTGCCAGCAGTGTGGAGGGTAGCACAGATACGCAGTATTTT. The variable domain in full, with the rest retrieved from reference TRBV2 and TRBJ2-3, is EPEVTQTPSHQVTQMGQEVILRCVPISNHLYFYWYRQILGQKVEFLVSFYNNEISEKSEIFDDQFSVERPDGSNFTLKIRSTKLEDSAMYFCASSVEGSTDTQYFGPGTRLTVL.

J is TRBJ2-7 and V is TRBV28; unclear D gene. CDR1 and CDR2 (germline): MDHEN, SYDVKM. V lost 3 bases and J 1 base, leaving 4 bases between the germline ends. The CDR3 has 12 residues. CDR3 DNA: TGTGCCAGCAGTTTTTCTTCCTACGAGCAGTACTTC. Amino acid sequence: CASSFSSYEQYF. The whole variable domain, remainder taken from reference TRBV28 and TRBJ2-7, is DVKVTQSSRYLVKRTGEKVFLECVQDMDHENMFWYRQDPGLGLRLIYFSYDVKMKEKGDIPEGYSVSREKKERFSLILESASTNQTSMYLCASSFSSYEQYFGPGTRLTVT.

The chain links TRBV5-5 to TRBJ1-1; weak D call: TRBD1 (5 bases). Trimming removed 4 bases at V and 1 base at J, with 20 bases between. The CDR3 contains 17 residues. Germline V gene data show CDR1 as SGHKS and CDR2 as YYEKEE (reference sequence). This chain's CDR3 is CASSSDPGTGGNTEAFF. As DNA, the CDR3 is TGTGCCAGCAGCAGCGACCCCGGAACAGGCGGGAACACTGAAGCTTTCTTT.

The chain combines TRBV5-4 with TRBJ1-1; TRBD1 agrees at 8 bases. This CDR3 has 14 residues. J gave up 4 bases and V 2 bases, and 4 bases lay outside the gene matches. In germline, CDR1 is SGHNT, CDR2 YYREEE (reference sequence). In nucleotides, the CDR3 is TGTGCCAGCAGCTTCTCAGGGGGCGTCACTGAAGCTTTCTTT. Its translation: CASSFSGGVTEAFF.

This rearrangement joins TRBV28 to TRBJ1-1; D remains ambiguous. The CDR3 covers 16 residues. Looked up from germline, CDR1 is MDHEN and CDR2 is SYDVKM. V lost 6 bases, J lost 1 base, and 18 bases lay in between. The CDR3 region is CASSHASAEPNTEAFF. The CDR3 region has the DNA TGTGCCAGCAGCCACGCCAGCGCCGAACCGAACACTGAAGCTTTCTTT.

The V and J genes are TRBV10-3 and TRBJ1-5; D ambiguous. CDR3 size: 16 residues. CDR1 is ENHRY, CDR2 SYGVKD, per germline. The V and J ends lost 2 bases and 1 base respectively, with 12 bases between them. The CDR3 loop reads CAISETAPSSNQPQHF. The CDR3 DNA reads as TGTGCCATCAGTGAGACAGCCCCCTCGAGCAATCAGCCCCAGCATTTT.

This clone was picked up one time. The rearrangement joins TRBV5-1 to TRBJ2-5, with a weak D call TRBD2 (6 bases). The CDR3 has 17 amino acids. V was clipped by 0 bases and J by 2 bases, with 17 bases between them. Germline V lookup: CDR1 SGHRS, CDR2 YFSETQ. Written as DNA, the CDR3 is TGCGCCAGCAGCTTGGATCCGGGGGTGAACTCACAAGAGACCCAGTACTTC. It yields the protein CASSLDPGVNSQETQYF.

This chain links TRBV27 with TRBJ2-3; no clear D. CDR3 length equals 14 residues. Looked up from germline, CDR1 is MNHEY and CDR2 is SMNVEV (reference sequence). The ends were cut back, 4 bases at V and 6 bases at J, with 14 bases in the middle. The CDR3 loop reads CASSWNDGADTQYF. CDR3 in DNA: TGTGCCAGCAGTTGGAACGACGGAGCCGATACGCAGTATTTT.

The genes are TRBV27 and TRBJ1-3; D may be TRBD1 (5 bases). Looked up from germline, CDR1 is MNHEY and CDR2 is SMNVEV (reference sequence). Trimming removed 5 bases from V and 2 bases from J, with 10 bases in between. The CDR3 has 14 residues. CDR3 nucleotide sequence: TGTGCCAGCAGTCCCAGGGCCGCTGGAAACACCATATATTTT. It yields the protein CASSPRAAGNTIYF.

The rearrangement links TRBV4-2 to TRBJ1-5, with D possibly being TRBD1 (5 bases). Germline V lookup: CDR1 LGHNA, CDR2 YNFKEQ. The CDR3 has 15 residues. V dropped 0 bases and J dropped 1 base, with 7 bases sitting between them. CDR3 bases: TGTGCCAGCAGCCAAGACGGGGGAAGCAATCAGCCCCAGCATTTT. As protein: CASSQDGGSNQPQHF.

V gene TRBV7-2 combines with J gene TRBJ1-2; 9 nucleotides line up with TRBD1. V was pared by 6 bases and J by 8 bases, with 7 bases of the junction left unmatched. Germline values: CDR1 SGHTA, CDR2 FQGNSA. There are 13 residues in the CDR3. The CDR3 nucleotides are TGTGCCAGCAGTCCTGGACAGGGGCGGGGCTACACCTTC. This translates into CASSPGQGRGYTF.

As concerns this clone: Other DNA sequences in the same sample also yield this CDR3. This rearrangement joins TRBV7-2 to TRBJ1-2, with 7 bases aligning to TRBD1. The CDR3 totals 13 residues. Losses at the gene ends were 5 bases for V and 2 bases for J; bases not matched to a gene: 2. Germline CDR1 is SGHTA and CDR2 is FQGNSA. CDR3 DNA sequence: TGTGCCAGCAGCCCGGACAGGAACTATGGCTACACCTTC. Protein: CASSPDRNYGYTF.

V gene TRBV6-5 combines with J gene TRBJ2-7; D gene unclear. The V end lost 0 bases, the J end lost 2 bases, and 5 bases lay between the germline ends. CDR1 and CDR2 from the germline V gene are MNHEY and SVGAGI. The CDR3 covers 13 residues. The CDR3 DNA reads TGTGCCAGCAGTTACTCGGGCACCTACGAGCAGTACTTC. Translating it yields CASSYSGTYEQYF.

The chain links TRBV2 to TRBJ1-1; D remains ambiguous. Germline V gives CDR1 SNHLY, CDR2 FYNNEI. CDR3 length: 12 amino acids. V dropped 5 bases and J dropped 3 bases, with 7 bases sitting between them. CDR3 sequence: CASSLSYTEAFF. CDR3 nucleotide sequence: TGTGCCAGCAGTCTAAGCTACACTGAAGCTTTCTTT.

Only one count was recorded for this clone. The genes are TRBV6-1 and TRBJ1-3; D is possibly TRBD1 (5 bases). The CDR3 runs 15 residues. V was clipped by 0 bases and J by 8 bases, with 14 bases between them. The germline V gene has CDR1 MNHNS and CDR2 SASEGT. CDR3 in DNA: TGTGCCAGCAGTGAAGCGACAGCAGGAGTTGACACCATATATTTT. Protein sequence: CASSEATAGVDTIYF.

The V gene is TRBV7-2, the J gene TRBJ2-3, with D possibly matching TRBD2 (6 bases). CDR3 length: 15 amino acids. The V gene lost 5 bases and the J gene lost 4 bases, with 16 bases spanning the gap. Germline CDR1 SGHTA, CDR2 FQGNSA. The CDR3 spells CASSPTRQSADTQYF. The CDR3 coding sequence is TGTGCCAGCAGCCCGACTAGGCAGAGCGCAGATACGCAGTATTTT. Using reference TRBV7-2 and TRBJ2-3 for the parts outside the CDR3, the full variable domain is GAGVSQSPSNKVTEKGKDVELRCDPISGHTALYWYRQSLGQGLEFLIYFQGNSAPDKSGLPSDRFSAERTGGSVSTLTIQRTQQEDSAVYLCASSPTRQSADTQYFGPGTRLTVL.

The chain carries TRBV4-1 and TRBJ1-1; 8 nucleotides align to TRBD1. This CDR3 spans 15 amino acids. Looked up from germline, CDR1 is MGHRA and CDR2 is YSYEKL. The junction had 5 bases not matched to a gene; V was cut back by 4 bases and J by 1 base. CDR3 in amino acids: CASSRTGTGNTEAFF. The CDR3 coding sequence is TGCGCCAGCAGCCGTACCGGGACAGGGAACACTGAAGCTTTCTTT.